The 2 T cell receptor beta chains below were found in one sample sequenced in a study of tumor and adjacent non-tumor tissue in lung cancer (dated by TCRdb to between 2017 and 2018). RNA was isolated from bulk unsorted tissue, and RNA quality was assessed with a NanoDrop ND-1000 and an Agilent 2100. The library was generated by multiplex PCR. Sequencing was performed on an Illumina HiSeq 2500. TCRbeta libraries were constructed through three rounds of nested PCR with primers (Table S4) according to protocols adapted from ARM-PCR. TCRdb's own reprocessing of the public reads used fastp at Q25 and MiXCR and kept productive beta chains. Rows merge per CDR3 protein into single entries with the most common DNA and genes. The sample table holds fewer than 100,000 distinct CDR3 sequences, of which about two thirds were seen once. Roughly a tenth of the sample is taken by the ten largest. Sequenced material: lung tumor tissue. The receptors stem from a woman aged 40 to 50 with non-small cell lung cancer.

This clonotype was detected a few times. The chain uses TRBV6-2 or TRBV6-3 and TRBJ2-3, with 7 bases matching TRBD2. J gave up 3 bases and V 10 bases, and 16 bases lay outside the gene matches. CDR1 and CDR2 (germline): MNHEY, SVGEGT. This CDR3 region has 16 residues. This CDR3 reads CATRVGTNGKTDTQYF. The CDR3 coding sequence is TGTGCCACCAGGGTAGGGACTAACGGGAAAACAGATACGCAGTATTTT.

With regard to this clonotype: A read error may be the cause here, since a much bigger clone is one base away. The chain combines TRBV20-1 with TRBJ1-5; no reliable D call. Per germline, CDR1 DFQATT and CDR2 SNEGSKA (reference sequence). The CDR3 contains 14 residues. CDR3 coding DNA: TGCAGTGCTAGACGGGAAAATAGCAATCAGCCCCTGCATTTT. Translation: CSARRENSNQPLHF.